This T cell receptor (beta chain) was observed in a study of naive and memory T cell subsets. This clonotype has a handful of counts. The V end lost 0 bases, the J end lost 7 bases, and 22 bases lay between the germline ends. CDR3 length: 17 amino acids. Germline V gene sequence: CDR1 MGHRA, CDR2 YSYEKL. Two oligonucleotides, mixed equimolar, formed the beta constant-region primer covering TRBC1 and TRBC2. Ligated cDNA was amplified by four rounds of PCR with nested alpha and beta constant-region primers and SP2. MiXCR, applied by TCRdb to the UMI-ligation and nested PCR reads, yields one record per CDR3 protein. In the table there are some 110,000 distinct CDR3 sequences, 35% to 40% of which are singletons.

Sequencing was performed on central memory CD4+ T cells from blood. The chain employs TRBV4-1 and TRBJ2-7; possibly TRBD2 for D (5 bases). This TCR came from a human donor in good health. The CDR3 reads CASSQEPPGTRANEQYF. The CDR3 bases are TGCGCCAGCAGCCAAGAACCCCCCGGCACGCGGGCGAATGAGCAGTACTTC.